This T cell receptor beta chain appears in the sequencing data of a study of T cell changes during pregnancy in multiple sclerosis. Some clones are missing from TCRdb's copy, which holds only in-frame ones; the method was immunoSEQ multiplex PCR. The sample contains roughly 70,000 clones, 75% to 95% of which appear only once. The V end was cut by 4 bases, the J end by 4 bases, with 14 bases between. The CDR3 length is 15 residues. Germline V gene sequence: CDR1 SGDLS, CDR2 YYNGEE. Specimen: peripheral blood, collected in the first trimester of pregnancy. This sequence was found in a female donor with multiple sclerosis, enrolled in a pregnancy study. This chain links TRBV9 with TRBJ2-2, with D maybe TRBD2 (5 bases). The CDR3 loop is CASSLGPRATGELFF. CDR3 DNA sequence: TGTGCCAGCAGCCTCGGACCGAGGGCCACCGGGGAGCTGTTTTTT.